This TCR beta chain was profiled in a study of blood T cell repertoires in COVID-19. Turning to the study itself: Researchers got acute and convalescent COVID-19 samples from the United States, Italy and Spain. PBMCs, B-cell-depleted T cells, or T cells were the source of the cDNA or gDNA that made up the material.

This table comes from immunoSEQ multiplex PCR, and its TCRdb copy is limited to in-frame clones, with some not included. The sample lists under 150,000 clones, roughly 83% seen once, with under 5.5% in the top ten. This TCR came from a man aged 35-49 years with acute COVID-19. Sequencing was performed on PBMCs or T cells enriched from blood (not recorded which).

The CDR3 loop reads CATSRAGLAGGLTGELFF. The CDR3 DNA is TGTGCCACCAGCAGAGCGGGACTAGCGGGAGGGTTGACCGGGGAGCTGTTTTTT. The gene calls are TRBV15 and TRBJ2-2; 16 nucleotides agree with TRBD2. The CDR3 contains 18 residues. With 1 base clipped from V and 5 bases from J, the junction kept 4 bases outside the gene matches. The germline CDR1 and CDR2 sequences are LNHNV and YYDKDF (reference sequence). Full variable domain (rest looked up from reference TRBV15 and TRBJ2-2): DAMVIQNPRYQVTQFGKPVTLSCSQTLNHNVMYWYQQKSSQAPKLLFHYYDKDFNNEADTPDNFQSRRPNTSFCFLDIRSPGLGDTAMYLCATSRAGLAGGLTGELFFGEGSRLTVL.